This T cell receptor beta chain was identified during a study of cytomegalovirus exposure and HLA in healthy donors. Findings and limits, study-wide: Reported performance of the classifier showed diagnosis of cytomegalovirus status with high specificity and sensitivity. As a later analysis revealed, most CMV-associated TCR beta chains appeared HLA-restricted.

Comments on this clone: Its matching antigen is unknown.

Use of 60 Vbeta and 13 Jbeta primers characterized the PCR. Assay used: immunoSEQ multiplex PCR; TCRdb lists only in-frame clones, some missing. The sample comprises some 120,000 clones, about 73% of which are singletons, and approximately 3.9% rests with the top ten. Trimming removed 3 bases from V and 5 bases from J; junction bases left unmatched: 10. The V gene's germline CDR1 is SGHNT and CDR2 YYREEE (reference sequence). The CDR3 is made up of 15 amino acids. The specimen sequenced was PBMCs. The sequence came from a woman aged 50 to 60 in good health and CMV-seropositive. This rearrangement joins TRBV5-4 to TRBJ2-7; TRBD1 matches at 8 bases. CDR3 in amino acids: CASSSPLTGAHEQYF. The CDR3 DNA is TGTGCCAGCAGCTCCCCCTTGACAGGGGCACACGAGCAGTACTTC.